Below, one TCR beta chain is given with its context. Its target antigen remains unknown. The CDR3 sequence holds 17 residues, the cysteine and phenylalanine included. No nucleotide data were recorded. Looking up the germline V gene yields CDR1 MGHRA and CDR2 YSYEKL. Receptor libraries were prepared by 5' RACE. Each TCR library was prepared from about 3,400 ng of total RNA. For each sample, cDNA was synthesized in eight separate reactions using SMARTScribe reverse transcriptase. Unique molecular identifiers containing a 6-nucleotide sample barcode were introduced through template switching during cDNA synthesis. Amplification of TCRalpha and TCRbeta cDNA involved two nested PCRs of 16 and 9 cycles, and each PCR was followed by bead purification. Before amplification, cDNA was treated with uracil DNA-glycosylase and purified using the QIAquick PCR purification kit. The second PCR was the step at which Illumina TruSeq-compatible adapters and sample-specific barcodes were added. TapeStation and Qubit were used to check library quality and concentration, and roughly 5.5 ng of each library was pooled. The pooled libraries were sequenced with 2 x 100 bp reads and custom sequencing primers on an Illumina HiSeq2500 single-index Rapid Run. The paper's data handling went like this. UMI-based consensus assembly with MiGEC version 1.2.6 was used to correct PCR and sequencing errors. MiXCR version 2.1.1 handled V(D)J alignment, clonotype assembly and CDR3 extraction. Normalisation of gene usage, clonotype sharing and MAIT/NKT TCR abundance was achieved by analysing the top 1000, 10 000 and 20 000 clonotypes per sample. After downsampling to 27 000 UMIs, diversity was calculated as the inverse Simpson index using the vegan R package. Paired Mann-Whitney U tests on discordant twin pairs were used, with Benjamini-Hochberg multiple-testing correction. TCRdb reprocessed the reads, and each CDR3 protein sequence is entered once, without DNA. The V and J calls follow TCRdb's processing rather than the paper's. This sample's clone table shows approximately 400,000 distinct CDR3 sequences. Jointly, the top ten make up roughly 2.5% of the sample.

From each donor, an approximately 2.5 ml peripheral blood sample was collected into PAXgene tubes and stored at -80 degrees C. Without T cell sorting, total RNA was isolated from whole blood using the PAXgene blood miRNA kit on an automated QIAcube. Peripheral blood from monozygotic twin pairs who were concordant or discordant for inflammatory bowel disease underwent deep TCRalpha and TCRbeta repertoire profiling using unique molecular barcoding. Smoking habits were recorded for all twin pairs, and individuals were classified as current, former or never smokers. This sample stems from a study of monozygotic twins with inflammatory bowel disease (dated by TCRdb to about 2019). Turning to the overall study: The full study comprised around 30 monozygotic twin pairs: nine German pairs (four IBD-concordant, five IBD-discordant) and 19 IBD-discordant Danish pairs. Each individual had, on average, about 151 000 unique TCRalpha sequences and 181 000 unique TCRbeta sequences available for analysis. The search for disease-associated traits relied mainly on comparing IBD patients with their genetically identical healthy co-twins within discordant pairs. Overall results and qualifications from the work: Background noise and inter-individual variability may have been introduced into the repertoires by the differing immunosuppressive treatments among patients. Compared with healthy twins, IBD patients shared fewer clonotypes with other individuals, and the difference was most pronounced in patients with signs of disease activity. Concordant and discordant twins showed no difference in repertoire similarity, possibly because of limited statistical power. Distinction between different T cell subtypes could not be achieved in the analysis. The results gave no support for a single strong signal or clonotype linked to IBD. TCRbeta repertoire diversity, by inverse Simpson index, was decreased in IBD patients compared with their healthy co-twins.

This sequence originates from a human donor with ulcerative colitis or Crohn's disease, or a healthy co-twin of an affected twin (not recorded which). Recombination joined TRBV4-1 with TRBJ2-1; TCRdb names TRBD2, which stays unverified in the absence of DNA. The sample taken for sequencing was blood. The CDR3: CASSQEGGGRTHNEQFF.